The source of this TCR beta chain is a study of beta chain features in type 1 diabetes. Study-wide background: Age, gender, cell numbers and subset yield matched between patients and controls. Overall study findings and caveats: Moderate but significant shortening of TCRB CDR3s was recorded in all four CD4+ subsets from Type 1 diabetes patients. VDJ junctions from type 1 diabetes patients carried fewer insertions and larger deletions. Across patients, naive, central memory and Treg TCRB repertoires exhibited apparently greater similarity than was observed across healthy donors.

TCRB transcripts that were expressed got sequenced, as all of the isolated RNA had been reverse transcribed. The repertoire was sequenced with immunoSEQ multiplex PCR; TCRdb's copy has only in-frame clones and lacks some. Among around 150,000 clones, roughly 7.2% were seen once, and the ten largest hold about 1.3%. The CDR3 length is 14 residues. Germline V gene sequence: CDR1 SGHTS, CDR2 YDEGEE. With 6 bases removed from V and 6 bases from J, the gap between germline ends came to 16 bases. This clone has only one observation. As yet, its antigen is unknown. The gene calls are TRBV5-8 and TRBJ2-1; TRBD2 might be the D (5 bases). This TCR was sampled from a young woman in good health. Sequencing input: central memory CD4+ T cells from blood. The CDR3 DNA reads as TGTGCCAGCAACCTATTCGGAGGCTTCAATGAGCAGTTCTTC. Protein product: CASNLFGGFNEQFF. The complete variable domain, with remaining parts taken from reference TRBV5-8 and TRBJ2-1, reads EAGVTQSPTHLIKTRGQQATLRCSPISGHTSVYWYQQALGLGLQFLLWYDEGEERNRGNFPPRFSGRQFPNYSSELNVNALELEDSALYLCASNLFGGFNEQFFGPGTRLTVL.